This T cell receptor (beta chain) was documented in a study of OX40 agonist ivuxolimab in advanced cancers. Study details: Treatment received earlier with anti-PD-1, anti-PD-L1 or anti-CTLA-4 agents was allowed, and under 50% had some. Study outcomes and limitations: In the 0.1-3.0 mg/kg groups, partial responders showed among the lowest expansion.

Using immunoSEQ multiplex PCR, the repertoire was profiled, and TCRdb retains in-frame clones only, with some absent. This table has tens of thousands of clones, 75% to 85% appearing once. On this clone itself: No antigen is known for it.

V trimming: 5 bases; J trimming: 4 bases; junction bases outside the gene matches: 13. The CDR3 sequence is 16 residues long. Germline CDR1 reads SGHAT; CDR2 reads FQNNGV. The TCR sequence derives from an adult with an advanced solid tumor such as melanoma, head and neck, liver or kidney cancer. The material was CD4+ or CD8+ T cells sorted from blood, obtained in a trial of the OX40 agonist ivuxolimab. The V call is TRBV11-2, the J call TRBJ1-1; 7 nucleotides match TRBD1. The CDR3 sequence is CASSPWTGLTTTEAFF. For the CDR3, the DNA is TGTGCCAGCAGCCCATGGACAGGCCTTACGACCACTGAAGCTTTCTTT.